This T cell receptor (beta chain) appears in the sequencing data of a study of T-cell reconstitution after alpha-beta-depleted transplantation in children. CDR3 length: 14 amino acids. CDR1 and CDR2 (germline): KGHDR, SFDVKD. Trimming pared 4 bases from V and 2 bases from J, leaving 8 bases between. The library targeted TCRbeta and was prepared with unique molecular identifiers. TCRdb fed the PCR reads into MiXCR, producing one record per CDR3 protein. The sample comprises a few hundred thousand distinct CDR3 sequences, approximately 10% of which are singletons, and about 20% rests with the top ten. At least ten counts were recorded for this clonotype. What it recognizes is unknown. Study-wide findings and caveats: Certain patients had high TCRbeta diversity at day 60, and it came from recipient T cells and thymic progenitors that survived. Newly made T cells mostly supplied T-cell counts and diversity one year after transplant. Reported findings indicate that, about two months after transplant, alpha-beta T cells came from several hundred expanded clones, which were derived from non-depleted graft cells.

The chain employs TRBV24-1 and TRBJ2-1; D possibly matches TRBD1 or TRBD2 (5 bases each). The receptor's source is a male patient aged 2-15 years who had a stem cell transplant for chronic granulomatous disease, so the T cells may come from the graft donor. The material was peripheral blood, obtained 180 days after TCRalphabeta/CD19-depleted stem cell transplant. This CDR3 is CATSDREPYNEQFF. In DNA form, the CDR3 reads TGTGCCACCAGTGACAGGGAGCCCTACAATGAGCAGTTCTTC.